These 20 T cell receptor beta chains were sequenced from one sample in a study of human thymus T cells. Corrective cardiac operations yielded the resected thymus tissue. The method was immunoSEQ multiplex PCR; TCRdb's version includes in-frame clones alone and lacks a portion of them. Of 78,000 or so clones in the sample, roughly 97% were seen once. The sequenced material came from thymus tissue. The receptors stem from a boy less than two years old with a congenital heart defect but otherwise immunologically healthy.

The chain carries TRBV28 and TRBJ2-6; possible D gene TRBD2, 6 bases. The ends were cut back, 8 bases at V and 0 bases at J, with 20 bases in the middle. Germline lookup yields CDR1 MDHEN and CDR2 SYDVKM. The CDR3 loop spans 18 amino acids. CDR3 bases: TGTGCCAGCGGTGGGGGGAGACAGCCCACCTCTGGGGCCAACGTCCTGACTTTC. It codes for CASGGGRQPTSGANVLTF.

The CDR3 reads CASSPSRIAGFGETQYF. The CDR3 nucleotides are TGTGCCAGCAGCCCTTCCCGGATAGCGGGGTTTGGGGAGACCCAGTACTTC. The chain recombines TRBV14 with TRBJ2-5; 8 bases line up with TRBD2. This CDR3 has 17 residues. The J segment lost 5 bases and the V segment lost 4 bases, leaving 15 bases of the junction unmatched. The V gene's germline CDR1 is SGHDN and CDR2 FVKESK.

As concerns this clone: The same CDR3 can be traced to other DNA sequences in this sample. This rearrangement joins TRBV27 to TRBJ2-3; tentatively, D is TRBD2 (5 bases). This CDR3 spans 20 amino acids. Germline values: CDR1 MNHEY, CDR2 SMNVEV (reference sequence). Trimming took off 5 bases at V and 0 bases at J, with 27 bases between the two ends. CDR3 loop: CASSRAGDPQPPSSTDTQYF. CDR3 bases: TGTGCCAGCAGTCGGGCGGGTGACCCACAACCCCCCTCTAGCACAGATACGCAGTATTTT.

The rearrangement links TRBV28 to TRBJ2-3, with 8 positions matching TRBD1. With V trimmed by 2 bases and J by 2 bases, 18 bases remained unmatched. The CDR3 has 20 amino acids. Germline loops: CDR1 MDHEN, CDR2 SYDVKM. CDR3 region: CASSLPQLNSGQVNTDTQYF. The DNA of the CDR3 is TGTGCCAGCAGTTTACCCCAACTGAACTCGGGACAGGTGAACACAGATACGCAGTATTTT.

This rearrangement joins TRBV6-4 to TRBJ1-3; TRBD1 matches 8 bases. The CDR3 contains 16 residues. Trimming cost V 2 bases and J 8 bases; bases outside gene matches: 11. CDR1 and CDR2 (germline): MRHNA, SNTAGT. CDR3 protein: CASSDKRTGTFDTIYF. The CDR3 region has the DNA TGTGCCAGCAGTGACAAAAGGACAGGGACTTTTGACACCATATATTTT.

This clone has only a few counts. The chain has TRBV2 and TRBJ1-5, with unresolved D. V was clipped by 4 bases and J by 9 bases, with 10 bases between them. This CDR3 spans 12 amino acids. The germline V gene has CDR1 SNHLY and CDR2 FYNNEI. CDR3 loop: CASSVYTVPQHF. CDR3 coding DNA: TGTGCCAGCAGTGTGTACACAGTGCCCCAGCATTTT.

V is TRBV6-1 and J is TRBJ1-2, with 7 bases lining up with TRBD1. This CDR3 is built from 15 residues. The V gene end was trimmed by 6 bases and the J gene end by 0 bases; junction bases not matched to a gene: 7. Germline assignment: CDR1 MNHNS and CDR2 SASEGT. CDR3: CASREGQLANYGYTF. CDR3 sequence (DNA): TGTGCCAGCAGAGAGGGACAGCTAGCTAACTATGGCTACACCTTC.

This chain joins TRBV23-1 and TRBJ1-1, with D unclear. TRBV23-1 is reported as an ORF; its role is uncertain. V shed 4 bases and J shed 2 bases, with 17 bases lying between them. This CDR3 contains 16 residues. The CDR3: CASSPLSRQPNTEAFF. The CDR3 DNA is TGCGCCAGCAGTCCGCTAAGTCGGCAGCCTAACACTGAAGCTTTCTTT.

The rearrangement links TRBV6-5 to TRBJ2-7, with unresolved D. Germline values: CDR1 MNHEY, CDR2 SVGAGI. This CDR3 spans 15 amino acids. V shed 4 bases and J shed 2 bases, with 15 bases lying between them. For the CDR3, the DNA is TGTGCCAGCAGTTTCACGCGGAACAGTCCCTACGAGCAGTACTTC. It translates to CASSFTRNSPYEQYF.

This clone was seen only once. The chain uses TRBV11-1 and TRBJ2-5, with D uncertain. Germline values: CDR1 SGHAT, CDR2 FQDESV (reference sequence). Trimming cost V 2 bases and J 1 base, with 11 bases left between them. The CDR3 loop spans 15 amino acids. CDR3 DNA: TGTGCCAGCAGCTTAAAGTTGCAGCTCCAAGAGACCCAGTACTTC. Its translation: CASSLKLQLQETQYF.

The count of this clone is one. The V gene is TRBV11-3, the J gene TRBJ2-1, with 11 bases aligning to TRBD2. Trimming at V came to 1 base and at J to 4 bases, leaving 6 bases not matched to a gene. Germline-derived CDR1 and CDR2 are SGHNT and YENEEA. This CDR3 region has 17 residues. The CDR3 sequence: CASSLGVSGGVYNEQFF. CDR3 in DNA: TGTGCCAGCAGCTTAGGCGTTAGCGGGGGGGTTTACAATGAGCAGTTCTTC.

The chain recombines TRBV19 with TRBJ1-5; D call uncertain. V lost 3 bases and J lost 6, with 12 bases in between. The length of the CDR3 is 14 residues. The V gene's germline CDR1 is LNHDA and CDR2 SQIVND (reference sequence). The CDR3 loop is CASSMVQWSQPQHF. As DNA, the CDR3 is TGTGCCAGTAGTATGGTACAGTGGAGTCAGCCCCAGCATTTT.

The chain is built from TRBV14 and TRBJ1-1; TRBD1 agrees at 7 bases. Germline assignment: CDR1 SGHDN and CDR2 FVKESK. V gave up 4 bases and J gave up 3 bases; unmatched junction bases: 14. This CDR3 comprises 17 residues. DNA of the CDR3: TGTGCCAGCAGCCCATACAGGGGATGGGGTCGGGACACTGAAGCTTTCTTT. Residues: CASSPYRGWGRDTEAFF.

V and J are TRBV15 and TRBJ1-2, with 9 positions matching TRBD1. This CDR3 is 16 amino acids long. V lost 0 bases, J lost 4 bases, and 6 bases stayed unmatched. The germline V gene has CDR1 LNHNV and CDR2 YYDKDF (reference sequence). CDR3 region: CATSRDWTGALYGYTF. CDR3 nucleotide sequence: TGTGCCACCAGCAGAGATTGGACAGGGGCCCTCTATGGCTACACCTTC.

In DNA, the CDR3 is TGTGCCAGCAGCTTAGTGGGGGAACAGGGTCAGGCTTTCTTT. It specifies CASSLVGEQGQAFF. The chain uses TRBV7-2 and TRBJ1-1, with TRBD1 as a possible D gene (6 bases). The germline V gene has CDR1 SGHTA and CDR2 FQGNSA. The germline V and J ends were trimmed by 1 base and 11 bases, with 17 bases remaining between them. This CDR3 has 14 amino acids. Full variable domain (missing parts from reference TRBV7-2 and TRBJ1-1): GAGVSQSPSNKVTEKGKDVELRCDPISGHTALYWYRQSLGQGLEFLIYFQGNSAPDKSGLPSDRFSAERTGGSVSTLTIQRTQQEDSAVYLCASSLVGEQGQAFFGQGTRLTVV.

The rearrangement joins TRBV7-2 to TRBJ1-6; no clear D gene. Per the germline V gene, CDR1 is SGHTA and CDR2 is FQGNSA. V was trimmed by 1 base and J by 5 bases, leaving 18 bases between them. The CDR3 totals 18 residues. CDR3 protein: CASSLEGIGEADNSPLHF. DNA for the CDR3: TGTGCCAGCAGCTTAGAAGGGATCGGGGAGGCTGATAATTCACCCCTCCACTTT. The variable domain in full, completed from reference TRBV7-2 and TRBJ1-6, reads GAGVSQSPSNKVTEKGKDVELRCDPISGHTALYWYRQSLGQGLEFLIYFQGNSAPDKSGLPSDRFSAERTGGSVSTLTIQRTQQEDSAVYLCASSLEGIGEADNSPLHFGNGTRLTVT.

The V call is TRBV7-6, the J call TRBJ1-1, with a tentative D call TRBD1 (5 bases). V lost 5 bases, J lost 4 bases, and 17 bases lay in between. The CDR3 covers 15 residues. In germline, CDR1 is SGHVS, CDR2 FNYEAQ. CDR3 in amino acids: CASSPPRRGGTEAFF. As DNA, the CDR3 is TGTGCCAGCAGCCCCCCGCGACGGGGGGGCACTGAAGCTTTCTTT.

The rearrangement links TRBV28 to TRBJ1-4, with 11 bases identical to TRBD1. CDR3 length: 16 amino acids. V trimming: 4 bases; J trimming: 4 bases; junction bases outside the gene matches: 5. CDR1 is MDHEN and CDR2 is SYDVKM in the germline V gene. CDR3 protein: CASSSDRGRLNEKLFF. CDR3 bases: TGTGCCAGCAGTTCGGACAGGGGGCGACTTAATGAAAAACTGTTTTTT.

The rearrangement uses TRBV5-1 and TRBJ2-7, with D tentatively TRBD1 (9 bases). V was trimmed by 0 bases and J by 5 bases, leaving 33 bases between them. CDR1 is SGHRS, CDR2 YFSETQ, per germline. The CDR3 has 21 amino acids. CDR3 in DNA: TGCGCCAGCAGCTTGGGACCCCAGCATGAGGCACAGGGGGCGGGAGGAGACGAGCAGTACTTC. It specifies CASSLGPQHEAQGAGGDEQYF.

The gene calls are TRBV5-6 and TRBJ2-1, with D uncertain. V lost 4 bases and J 4 bases, leaving 12 bases between the germline ends. The germline gives CDR1 SGHDT, CDR2 YYEEEE. The CDR3 contains 14 residues. The CDR3 DNA reads TGTGCCAGCAGCCGAGAAGATAAATACAATGAGCAGTTCTTC. Protein product: CASSREDKYNEQFF.